A single T cell receptor (beta chain) is shown here with its context. Its antigen is as yet unknown. This sample is part of a study of response to subunit inactivated influenza vaccine. The study, taken as a whole, reports: After each seasonal influenza vaccination, few new T cells are recruited, the authors suggested.

V lost 6 bases to trimming and J lost 3 bases, with 9 bases between them. The CDR3 is 13 residues long. TCRdb independently ran MiXCR on the RT-PCR reads; one entry per CDR3 protein. Of around 480,000 distinct CDR3 sequences in the sample, approximately 17% were seen once. The chain joins TRBV12-3 or TRBV12-4 to TRBJ1-3; D gene ambiguous. The receptor was derived from a man aged 50 to 75 who received an inactivated influenza vaccine. Sequencing used CD4+ T cells sorted from PBMCs, obtained 23 to 25 months after vaccination. The CDR3 spells CASRPLGGNTIYF. DNA for the CDR3: TGTGCCAGCAGGCCCTTAGGTGGAAACACCATATATTTT.